This TCR beta chain was captured by sequencing in a study of T cells in Graves' hyperthyroidism and ophthalmopathy. Study-wide context: Peripheral blood specimens were obtained at initial diagnosis, prior to any treatment.

A remark on this clonotype: Its antigen is as yet unknown.

Patients aged 18 to 65 had newly diagnosed hyperthyroidism lasting under 2 months. This CDR3 contains 16 residues. V shed 3 bases, J shed 5 bases, and the junction held 8 bases outside the gene matches. General observations from the study: Also found in blood were most expanded thyroid clonotypes above 0.001.

RNA transcripts provided the source from which TCR beta CDR3 regions were amplified. The HTBI primer set served for first-round RT-PCR of the TCR CDR3. TCRdb analysed the multiplex PCR reads with MiXCR anew, one entry per CDR3 protein. The profile shows 550,000 to 800,000 distinct CDR3 sequences, 15% to 20% of them singletons. This clonotype originated in a man aged 45-65 years with Graves' hyperthyroidism. The chain joins TRBV12-3 or TRBV12-4 to TRBJ2-3; 10 positions agree with TRBD2. The sequenced material came from blood. CDR3 sequence (DNA): TGTGCCAGCAGTTTGAGTCTAGCGGGAGTGAGAGATACGCAGTATTTT. This encodes CASSLSLAGVRDTQYF.